Listed below are T cell receptor beta chains from one sample, sequenced in a study of beta chain features in type 1 diabetes. The assay was immunoSEQ multiplex PCR, and TCRdb's table has in-frame clones only and misses some. In the table there are 450,000 or so clones, 10% to 12% of which are singletons. Sequencing was carried out using naive CD4+ T cells from blood. All receptors come from a young woman in good health. The CDR3 runs from the conserved cysteine through the conserved F or W. D genes are given only for firm matches. Part of the rows lack a size; the others show once, few, many or a class for expanded clones.

j_gene: TRBJ2-3; abundance: few; len: 16; v_gene: TRBV4-3; d_gene: -; CDR3nt: TGCGCCAGCAGCCAAGATGGGGGCCGGAGGACAGATACGCAGTATTTT; CDR3aa: CASSQDGGRRTDTQYF
j_gene: TRBJ2-4; abundance: few; len: 14; v_gene: TRBV29-1; d_gene: -; CDR3nt: TGCAGCGGGGACGTACGGGGCGCCAAAAACATTCAGTACTTC; CDR3aa: CSGDVRGAKNIQYF
j_gene: TRBJ2-3; abundance: -; len: 15; v_gene: TRBV9; d_gene: TRBD1; CDR3nt: TGTGCCAGCAGCGCCGGGACAGGCCGCACAGATACGCAGTATTTT; CDR3aa: CASSAGTGRTDTQYF
j_gene: TRBJ2-7; abundance: -; len: 16; v_gene: TRBV7-2; d_gene: TRBD1; CDR3nt: TGTGCCAGCAGCCCAGACAGGGCCGGCCTCTCCTACGAGCAGTACTTC; CDR3aa: CASSPDRAGLSYEQYF
j_gene: TRBJ2-3; abundance: few; len: 14; v_gene: TRBV30; d_gene: -; CDR3nt: TGTGCCTGGATTGGACCCGCCAACACAGATACGCAGTATTTT; CDR3aa: CAWIGPANTDTQYF
j_gene: TRBJ2-3; abundance: -; len: 13; v_gene: TRBV5-4; d_gene: -; CDR3nt: TGTGCCAGCAGCTTGCCAGGGGTAGATACGCAGTATTTT; CDR3aa: CASSLPGVDTQYF
j_gene: TRBJ2-5; abundance: many; len: 15; v_gene: TRBV25-1; d_gene: -; CDR3nt: TGTGCCAGCAGTGCGTCGGCGGGGCCTGGGGAGACCCAGTACTTC; CDR3aa: CASSASAGPGETQYF
j_gene: TRBJ2-7; abundance: -; len: 15; v_gene: TRBV27; d_gene: -; CDR3nt: TGTGCCAGCAGTTTTGGTGGGTCGCTCGCCTACGAGCAGTACTTC; CDR3aa: CASSFGGSLAYEQYF
j_gene: TRBJ2-6; abundance: -; len: 18; v_gene: TRBV30; d_gene: TRBD1; CDR3nt: TGTGCCTGGGGGCATAACAGGGGTTACAGATCTGGGGCCAACGTCCTGACTTTC; CDR3aa: CAWGHNRGYRSGANVLTF
j_gene: TRBJ2-1; abundance: -; len: 15; v_gene: TRBV23-1; d_gene: -; CDR3nt: TGCGCCAGCAGTCAATTTATAAGCTCCTACAATGAGCAGTTCTTC; CDR3aa: CASSQFISSYNEQFF